This is a list of T cell receptor beta chains from one sample in a study of response to subunit inactivated influenza vaccine. One entry per CDR3 protein, called by TCRdb with MiXCR from the RT-PCR reads. The sample gives fewer than 700,000 distinct CDR3 sequences, over 10% of which show up once; roughly 13% is in the top ten. Sequencing used PBMCs from blood, obtained 35 to 45 days after vaccination. These receptors all come from a man aged 50-60 years who received an inactivated influenza vaccine. CDR3s include the opening cysteine and the closing phenylalanine or tryptophan. A D gene is named only where the DNA matches it firmly. Some rows have no size entry. The others give once, few or many, or a class for an expanded clone.

j_call | d_call | clone_size | v_call | cdr3_aa | cdr3_nt
TRBJ2-2 | NA | NA | TRBV6-5 | CASSYRRTAPNTGELFF | TGTGCCAGCAGTTACCGACGGACTGCCCCGAACACCGGGGAGCTGTTTTTT
TRBJ1-1 | NA | few | TRBV5-1 | CASSLEGGAEAFF | TGCGCCAGCAGCTTGGAGGGGGGCGCTGAAGCTTTCTTT
TRBJ2-4 | NA | NA | TRBV6-2/TRBV6-3 | CASGWDEKNIQYF | TGTGCCAGCGGATGGGACGAGAAAAACATTCAGTACTTC
TRBJ2-7 | NA | many | TRBV6-1 | CASSRAGSSYEQYF | TGTGCCAGCAGCCGAGCGGGCAGCTCCTACGAGCAGTACTTC
TRBJ2-1 | TRBD2 | few | TRBV24-1 | CATSDPGTMPYNEQFF | TGTGCCACCAGTGATCCCGGGACTATGCCCTACAATGAGCAGTTCTTC
TRBJ1-3 | NA | few | TRBV11-2 | CASSLDQGSSGNTIYF | TGTGCCAGCAGCTTAGATCAGGGAAGCTCTGGAAACACCATATATTTT
TRBJ2-3 | NA | few | TRBV6-5 | CASSYSRGGSTDTQYF | TGTGCCAGCAGTTACTCGCGAGGCGGTAGCACAGATACGCAGTATTTT
TRBJ1-2 | TRBD1 | once | TRBV12-3/TRBV12-4 | CACSFGQVYGYTF | TGTGCCTGCAGTTTTGGACAGGTCTATGGCTACACCTTC
TRBJ2-2 | NA | many | TRBV6-2/TRBV6-3 | CASSFQQGIGELFF | TGTGCCAGCAGTTTCCAACAGGGTATCGGGGAGCTGTTTTTT
TRBJ2-7 | TRBD2 | NA | TRBV3-1 | CASSPTGTTISYEQYF | TGTGCCAGCAGCCCGACGGGGACTACCATCTCCTACGAGCAGTACTTC
TRBJ1-5 | NA | NA | TRBV4-2 | CASSQDTVSNQPQHF | TGTGCCAGCAGCCAAGATACAGTAAGCAATCAGCCCCAGCATTTT
TRBJ1-3 | NA | NA | TRBV28 | CASSSRRTAWNGNTIYF | TGTGCCAGCAGTTCTCGCCGGACAGCTTGGAATGGAAACACCATATATTTT
TRBJ2-2 | TRBD2 | NA | TRBV9 | CASSPPSGTNTGELFF | TGTGCCAGCAGCCCCCCCAGCGGGACGAACACCGGGGAGCTGTTTTTT
TRBJ1-4 | TRBD1 | large | TRBV20-1 | CSASGQGARKLFF | TGCAGTGCCTCAGGGCAGGGGGCAAGAAAACTGTTTTTT
TRBJ2-2 | TRBD2 | many | TRBV24-1 | CATSAGRVAGGINTGELFF | TGTGCCACCAGTGCTGGGCGGGTAGCGGGGGGCATCAACACCGGGGAGCTGTTTTTT
TRBJ2-1 | TRBD2 | many | TRBV7-6 | CASSLYGRAGDEQFF | TGTGCCAGCAGCTTATACGGGAGGGCCGGTGATGAGCAGTTCTTC
TRBJ2-5 | NA | NA | TRBV20-1 | CSARDPGFKTQYF | TGCAGTGCTAGAGATCCAGGGTTTAAGACCCAGTACTTC
TRBJ2-7 | NA | NA | TRBV12-3/TRBV12-4 | CASTWRAGGEQYF | TGTGCCAGCACATGGAGGGCCGGTGGGGAGCAGTACTTC
TRBJ2-1 | TRBD2 | NA | TRBV29-1 | CSVARGGGTNEQFF | TGCAGCGTGGCTCGGGGCGGGGGAACCAATGAGCAGTTCTTC
TRBJ1-1 | NA | NA | TRBV29-1 | CSVEDSEAEAFF | TGCAGCGTTGAGGACAGCGAGGCTGAAGCTTTCTTT
TRBJ1-1 | NA | NA | TRBV7-2 | CASSLGGQVNTEAFF | TGTGCCAGCAGCTTAGGGGGACAAGTGAACACTGAAGCTTTCTTT
TRBJ2-7 | NA | few | TRBV12-3/TRBV12-4 | CASSGYRDAYEQYF | TGTGCCAGCAGCGGATACAGGGATGCCTACGAGCAGTACTTC
TRBJ1-5 | NA | few | TRBV20-1 | CSARKATGNQPQHF | TGCAGTGCTAGAAAGGCAACAGGGAATCAGCCCCAGCATTTT
TRBJ1-4 | NA | NA | TRBV7-2 | CASSFVLGEKLFF | TGTGCCAGCAGCTTCGTCTTGGGCGAAAAACTGTTTTTT
TRBJ2-1 | TRBD2 | NA | TRBV20-1 | CSARHSSGRLNEQFF | TGCAGTGCTAGACATAGTAGCGGGAGGTTAAATGAGCAGTTCTTC
TRBJ2-7 | NA | few | TRBV6-6 | CASSYTGGSYEQYF | TGTGCCAGCAGTTACACCGGGGGCTCCTACGAGCAGTACTTC
TRBJ2-2 | NA | NA | TRBV18 | CASSQGTRNTGELFF | TGTGCCAGCTCACAAGGGACGAGGAACACCGGGGAGCTGTTTTTT
TRBJ2-1 | NA | many | TRBV7-2 | CASKWGVLYNEQFF | TGTGCCAGCAAATGGGGAGTTCTCTACAATGAGCAGTTCTTC
TRBJ2-3 | TRBD2 | few | TRBV20-1 | CSARPTSGRGWDTQYF | TGCAGTGCTAGACCAACTAGCGGGAGGGGATGGGATACGCAGTATTTT
TRBJ1-1 | NA | NA | TRBV10-3 | CAISMVNTEAFF | TGTGCCATCAGCATGGTGAACACTGAAGCTTTCTTT
TRBJ2-7 | NA | few | TRBV12-3/TRBV12-4 | CASSLAGTWSYEQYF | TGTGCCAGCAGTTTAGCGGGAACATGGTCCTACGAGCAGTACTTC